This T cell receptor beta chain was observed in a study of blood T cell repertoires in COVID-19 (TCRdb year 2020). As for the study more broadly: Samples covering the acute and convalescent phases of COVID-19 were provided by collaborators in the United States, Italy and Spain. The prospective study material was composed of cDNA or gDNA derived from T cells, B-cell-depleted T cells, or PBMCs. Subjects who had been exposed to COVID-19, were actively infected with it, or had recovered from it provided the deeply sampled blood TCRbeta repertoires that made up the dataset. The repertoires were released in a freely available public database intended as a resource for research on the immune response to SARS-CoV-2. The samples were drawn from the first 160 participants of the ongoing ImmuneRACE study and from 1,200 or so subjects provided by 6 global collaborators. Sample metadata almost always included a de-identified subject ID, COVID-19 status, age in years and sex. Where available, HLA class I and class II types were obtained from metadata supplied by the sample provider rather than from assay-based typing. Results and caveats for the whole study, not just this receptor: The amount of clinical and demographic metadata varied by source and participant and was provided uncurated.

TCRbeta CDR3 regions were amplified from genomic DNA using the immunoSEQ Assay, a bias-controlled multiplex PCR. From the authors' description of their analysis: Nucleated cell counts per sample were estimated from amplification of reference gene primers within the assay. To quantify the absolute abundance of each unique TCRbeta CDR3 rearrangement, sequence reads were collapsed and filtered. For each sample, productive Simpson clonality was calculated as the square root of Simpson's diversity index across productive rearrangements. TCRdb obtained this table from immuneACCESS and retained in-frame rearrangements with V and J assigned. These tables miss some clones; where compared with another copy, unresolved V genes account for less than half of the shortfall, and the remainder is unexplained. V and J calls and clone size come straight from that table; D and trimming were deduced from the DNA. This sample gives approximately 46,000 clones in total; about four fifths of them show up just once. The ten largest clones take up roughly 3% of the sample.

Whole blood was collected in K2EDTA tubes by collaborating institutions according to the institutions' own protocols. For TCRbeta analysis, collaborators shipped samples in one of three forms: frozen whole blood, isolated PBMCs, or DNA extracted from either of those sample types. Note on this clone: No cognate antigen has been identified for it. No base qualities exist here, and no much larger clone lies one base off it.

This sequence was found in a woman aged 55-75 years with acute or convalescent COVID-19. The sequenced sample was peripheral blood.

The DNA sequence is as follows: TGTGCCAGCAGTGTAATGGGCAGGGCCGACGAGCAGTACTTC. Its protein reads: CASSVMGRADEQYF. The receptor chain draws on TRBV7-2 and TRBJ2-7; TRBD1 could be the D gene, as 5 bases match. V and J are truncated by 6 bases and 5 bases respectively, leaving an intervening sequence of 17 bases. Taken from cysteine to phenylalanine, the CDR3 has 14 residues. Here the CDR3 DNA is all that survives: 42 bases in frame from base 1. CDR1 and CDR2, looked up from the germline V gene, are SGHTA and FQGNSA. The entire variable domain, with the stretches around the CDR3 drawn from the reference TRBV7-2 and TRBJ2-7 proteins, is GAGVSQSPSNKVTEKGKDVELRCDPISGHTALYWYRQSLGQGLEFLIYFQGNSAPDKSGLPSDRFSAERTGGSVSTLTIQRTQQEDSAVYLCASSVMGRADEQYFGPGTRLTVT.